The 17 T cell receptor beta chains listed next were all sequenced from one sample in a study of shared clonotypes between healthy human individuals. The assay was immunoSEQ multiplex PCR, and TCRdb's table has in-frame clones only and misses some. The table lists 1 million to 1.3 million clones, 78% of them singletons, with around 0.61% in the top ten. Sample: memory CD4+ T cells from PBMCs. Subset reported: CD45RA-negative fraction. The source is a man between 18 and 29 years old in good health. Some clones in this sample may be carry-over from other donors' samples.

CDR3 protein: CASSLRGEETQYF. The CDR3 DNA is TGTGCCAGCAGCCTTCGAGGGGAGGAGACCCAGTACTTC. The chain employs TRBV7-3 and TRBJ2-5, with D perhaps TRBD1 or TRBD2 (5 bases each). V lost 5 bases, J lost 5 bases, and 12 bases lay in between. Germline CDR1 reads SGHTA; CDR2 reads FQGTGA. The CDR3 length is 13 residues.

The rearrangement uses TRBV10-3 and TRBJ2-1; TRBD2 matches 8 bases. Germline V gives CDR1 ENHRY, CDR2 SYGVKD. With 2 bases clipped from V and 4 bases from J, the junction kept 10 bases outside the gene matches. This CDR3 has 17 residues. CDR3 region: CAISEPSGAGDYNEQFF. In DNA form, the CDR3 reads TGTGCCATCAGTGAGCCCTCGGGAGCGGGGGATTACAATGAGCAGTTCTTC.

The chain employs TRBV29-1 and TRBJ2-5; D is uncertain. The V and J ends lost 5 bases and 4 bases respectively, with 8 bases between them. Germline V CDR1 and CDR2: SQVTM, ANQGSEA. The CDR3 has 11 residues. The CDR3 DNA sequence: TGCAGCGTTACTGTCCCAGAGACCCAGTACTTC. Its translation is CSVTVPETQYF.

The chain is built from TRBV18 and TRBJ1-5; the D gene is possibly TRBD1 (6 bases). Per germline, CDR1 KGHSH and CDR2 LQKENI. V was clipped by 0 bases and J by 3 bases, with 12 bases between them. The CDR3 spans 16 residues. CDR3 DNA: TGTGCCAGCTCACCACCTGGCACAGGGACCAATCAGCCCCAGCATTTT. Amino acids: CASSPPGTGTNQPQHF.

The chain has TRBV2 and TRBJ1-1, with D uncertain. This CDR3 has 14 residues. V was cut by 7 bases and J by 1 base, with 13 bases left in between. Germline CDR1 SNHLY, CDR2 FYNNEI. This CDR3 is CASISTERNTEAFF. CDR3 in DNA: TGTGCCAGCATTTCGACCGAACGGAACACTGAAGCTTTCTTT.

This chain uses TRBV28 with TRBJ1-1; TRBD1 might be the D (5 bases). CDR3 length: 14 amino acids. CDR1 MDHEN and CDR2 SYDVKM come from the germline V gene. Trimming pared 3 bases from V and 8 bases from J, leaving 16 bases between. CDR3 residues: CASSFIGGRGEAFF. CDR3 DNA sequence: TGTGCCAGCAGTTTTATCGGGGGTCGGGGGGAAGCTTTCTTT.

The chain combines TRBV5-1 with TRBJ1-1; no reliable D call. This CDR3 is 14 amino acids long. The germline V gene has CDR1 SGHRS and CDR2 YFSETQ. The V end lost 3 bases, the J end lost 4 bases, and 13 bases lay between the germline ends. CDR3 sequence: CASSSSFGFTEAFF. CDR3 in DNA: TGCGCCAGCAGCTCTTCCTTCGGATTCACTGAAGCTTTCTTT.

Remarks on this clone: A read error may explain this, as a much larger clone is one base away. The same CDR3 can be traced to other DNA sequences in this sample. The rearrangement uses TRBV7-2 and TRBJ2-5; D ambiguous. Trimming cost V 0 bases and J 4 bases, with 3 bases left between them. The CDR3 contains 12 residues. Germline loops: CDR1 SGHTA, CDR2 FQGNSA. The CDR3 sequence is CASSLARETQYF. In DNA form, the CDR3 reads TGTGCCAGCAGCTTAGCTCGAGAGACCCAGTACTTC.

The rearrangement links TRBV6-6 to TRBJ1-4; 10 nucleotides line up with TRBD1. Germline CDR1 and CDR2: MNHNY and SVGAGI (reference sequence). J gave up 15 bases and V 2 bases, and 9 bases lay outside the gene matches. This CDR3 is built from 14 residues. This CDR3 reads CASSYANRDRGVFF. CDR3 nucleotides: TGTGCCAGCAGTTACGCGAACCGGGACAGGGGCGTGTTTTTT.

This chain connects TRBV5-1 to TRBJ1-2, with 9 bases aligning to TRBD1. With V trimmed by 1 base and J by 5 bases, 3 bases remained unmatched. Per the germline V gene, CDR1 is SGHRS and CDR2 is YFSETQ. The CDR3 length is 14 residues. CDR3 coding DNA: TGCGCCAGCAGCTTGCCCGGGACAGGGTATGGCTACACCTTC. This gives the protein CASSLPGTGYGYTF.

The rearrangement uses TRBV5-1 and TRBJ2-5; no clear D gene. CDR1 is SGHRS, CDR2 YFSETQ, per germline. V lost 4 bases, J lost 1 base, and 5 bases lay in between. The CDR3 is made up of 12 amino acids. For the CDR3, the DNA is TGCGCCAGCAGCCGGACCCAAGAGACCCAGTACTTC. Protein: CASSRTQETQYF.

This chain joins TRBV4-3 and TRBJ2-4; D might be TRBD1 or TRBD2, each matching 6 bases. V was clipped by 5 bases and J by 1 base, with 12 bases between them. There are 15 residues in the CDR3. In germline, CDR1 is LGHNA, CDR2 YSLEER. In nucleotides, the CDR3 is TGCGCCAGCAGCGGGGTAGGGGGGGCCAAAAACATTCAGTACTTC. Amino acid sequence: CASSGVGGAKNIQYF.

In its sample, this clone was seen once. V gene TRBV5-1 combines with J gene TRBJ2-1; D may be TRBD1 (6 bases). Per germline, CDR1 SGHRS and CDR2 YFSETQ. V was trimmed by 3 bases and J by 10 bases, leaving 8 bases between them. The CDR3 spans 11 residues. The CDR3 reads CASSSTGEQFF. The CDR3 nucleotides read TGCGCCAGCAGCTCTACAGGGGAGCAGTTCTTC.

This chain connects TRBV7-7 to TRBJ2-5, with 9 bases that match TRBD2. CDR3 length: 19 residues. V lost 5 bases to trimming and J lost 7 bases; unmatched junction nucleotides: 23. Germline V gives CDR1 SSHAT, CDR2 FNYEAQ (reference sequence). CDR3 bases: TGTGCCAGCAGCCCTGTCGGGCTAGCGGGAAGAGGGGGTTTACGGACCCAGTACTTC. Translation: CASSPVGLAGRGGLRTQYF.

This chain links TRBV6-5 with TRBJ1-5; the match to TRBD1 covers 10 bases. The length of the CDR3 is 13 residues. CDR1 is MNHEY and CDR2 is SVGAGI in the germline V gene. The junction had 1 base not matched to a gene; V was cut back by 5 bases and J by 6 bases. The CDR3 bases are TGTGCCAGCAGTGGGGACAGGGGTCAGCCCCAGCATTTT. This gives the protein CASSGDRGQPQHF.

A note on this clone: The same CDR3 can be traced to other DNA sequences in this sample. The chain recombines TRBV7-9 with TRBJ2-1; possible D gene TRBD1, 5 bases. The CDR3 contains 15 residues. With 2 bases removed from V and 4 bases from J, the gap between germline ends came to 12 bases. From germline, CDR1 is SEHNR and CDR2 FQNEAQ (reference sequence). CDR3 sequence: CASSLKGQVYNEQFF. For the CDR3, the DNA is TGTGCCAGCAGCTTAAAAGGACAAGTATACAATGAGCAGTTCTTC.

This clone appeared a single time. The CDR3 coding sequence is TGTGCCAGCAAGGAGCAGTACTTC. It encodes CASKEQYF. V gene TRBV19 combines with J gene TRBJ2-7; D is unclear. Trimming took off 9 bases at V and 7 bases at J, with 4 bases between the two ends. The germline V gene encodes CDR1 LNHDA and CDR2 SQIVND (reference sequence). CDR3 length: 8 residues.